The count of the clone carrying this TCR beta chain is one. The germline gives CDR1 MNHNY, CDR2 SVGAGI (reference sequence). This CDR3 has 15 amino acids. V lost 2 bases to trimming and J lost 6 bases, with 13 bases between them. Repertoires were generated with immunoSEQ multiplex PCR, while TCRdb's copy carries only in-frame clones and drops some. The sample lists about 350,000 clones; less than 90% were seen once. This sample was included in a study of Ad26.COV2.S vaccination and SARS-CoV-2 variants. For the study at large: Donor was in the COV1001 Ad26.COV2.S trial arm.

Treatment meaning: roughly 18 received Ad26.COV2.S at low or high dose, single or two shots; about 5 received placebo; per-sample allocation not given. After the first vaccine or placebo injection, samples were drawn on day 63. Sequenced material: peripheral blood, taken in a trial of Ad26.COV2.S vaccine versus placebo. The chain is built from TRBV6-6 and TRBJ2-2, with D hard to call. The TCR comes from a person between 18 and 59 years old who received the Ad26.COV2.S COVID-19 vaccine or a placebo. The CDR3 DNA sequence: TGTGCCAGCAGTTACCCCTCCGTAAAAGCCGGGGAGCTGTTTTTT. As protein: CASSYPSVKAGELFF.